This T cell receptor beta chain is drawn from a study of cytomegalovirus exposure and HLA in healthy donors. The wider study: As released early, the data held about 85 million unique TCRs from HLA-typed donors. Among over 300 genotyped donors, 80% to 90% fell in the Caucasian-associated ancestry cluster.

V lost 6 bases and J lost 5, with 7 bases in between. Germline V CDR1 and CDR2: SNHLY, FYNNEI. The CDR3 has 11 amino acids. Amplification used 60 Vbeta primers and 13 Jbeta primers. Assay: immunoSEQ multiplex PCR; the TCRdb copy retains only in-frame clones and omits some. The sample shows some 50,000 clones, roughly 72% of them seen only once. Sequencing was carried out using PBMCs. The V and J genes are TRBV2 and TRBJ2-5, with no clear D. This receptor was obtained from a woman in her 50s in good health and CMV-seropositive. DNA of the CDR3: TGTGCCAGCAGGCTGCAGGAGACCCAGTACTTC. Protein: CASRLQETQYF.